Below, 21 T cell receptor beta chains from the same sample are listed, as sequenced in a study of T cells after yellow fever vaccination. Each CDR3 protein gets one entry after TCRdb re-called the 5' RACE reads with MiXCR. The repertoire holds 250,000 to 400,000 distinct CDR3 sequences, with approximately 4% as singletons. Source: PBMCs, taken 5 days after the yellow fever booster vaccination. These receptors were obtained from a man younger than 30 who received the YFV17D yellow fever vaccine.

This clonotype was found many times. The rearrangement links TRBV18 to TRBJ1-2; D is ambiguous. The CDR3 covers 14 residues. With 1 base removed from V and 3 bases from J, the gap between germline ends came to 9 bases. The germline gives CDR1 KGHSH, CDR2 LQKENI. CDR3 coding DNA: TGTGCCAGCTCACCACGGGGAGGTGACTATGGCTACACCTTC. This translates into CASSPRGGDYGYTF.

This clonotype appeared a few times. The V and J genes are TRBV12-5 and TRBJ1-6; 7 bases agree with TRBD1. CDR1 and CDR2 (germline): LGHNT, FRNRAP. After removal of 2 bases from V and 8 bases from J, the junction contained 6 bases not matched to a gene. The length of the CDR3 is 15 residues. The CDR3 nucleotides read TGTGCTAGTGGTTTGCGAGGGGGCAACGATTCACCCCTCCACTTT. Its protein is CASGLRGGNDSPLHF.

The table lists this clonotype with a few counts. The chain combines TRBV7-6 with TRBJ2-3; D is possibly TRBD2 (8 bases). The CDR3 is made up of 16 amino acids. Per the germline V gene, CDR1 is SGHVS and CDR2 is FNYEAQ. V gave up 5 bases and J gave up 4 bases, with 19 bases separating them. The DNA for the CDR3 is TGTGCCAGCAGCCCCATCCCGGGGGGGACAGCAGATACGCAGTATTTT. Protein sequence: CASSPIPGGTADTQYF. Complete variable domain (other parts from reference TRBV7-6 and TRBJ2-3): GAGVSQSPRYKVTKRGQDVALRCDPISGHVSLYWYRQALGQGPEFLTYFNYEAQQDKSGLPNDRFSAERPEGSISTLTIQRTEQRDSAMYRCASSPIPGGTADTQYFGPGTRLTVL.

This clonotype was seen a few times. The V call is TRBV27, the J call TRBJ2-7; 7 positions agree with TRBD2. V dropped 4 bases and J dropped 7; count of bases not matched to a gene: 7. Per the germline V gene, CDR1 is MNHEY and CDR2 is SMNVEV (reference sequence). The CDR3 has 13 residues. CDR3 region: CASSSQTSKEQYV. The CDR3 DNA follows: TGTGCCAGCAGTTCCCAGACTAGCAAAGAGCAGTACGTC.

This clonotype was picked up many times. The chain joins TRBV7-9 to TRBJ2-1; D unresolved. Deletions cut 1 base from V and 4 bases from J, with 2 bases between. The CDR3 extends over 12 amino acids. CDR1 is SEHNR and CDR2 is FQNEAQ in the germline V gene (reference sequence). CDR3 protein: CASSLGYNEQFF. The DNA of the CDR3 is TGTGCCAGCAGCTTAGGGTACAATGAGCAGTTCTTC.

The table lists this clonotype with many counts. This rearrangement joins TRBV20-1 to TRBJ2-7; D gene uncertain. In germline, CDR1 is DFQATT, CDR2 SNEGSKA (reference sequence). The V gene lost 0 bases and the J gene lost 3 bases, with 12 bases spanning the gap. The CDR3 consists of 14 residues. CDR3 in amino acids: CSARDPKIDYEQYF. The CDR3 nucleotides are TGCAGTGCTAGAGACCCGAAAATTGACTACGAGCAGTACTTC.

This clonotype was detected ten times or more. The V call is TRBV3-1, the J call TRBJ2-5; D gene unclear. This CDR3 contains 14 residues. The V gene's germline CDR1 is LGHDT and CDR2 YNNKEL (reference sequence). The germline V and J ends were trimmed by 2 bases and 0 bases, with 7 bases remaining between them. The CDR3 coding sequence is TGTGCCAGCAGCCAACCGGGCCACCAAGAGACCCAGTACTTC. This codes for CASSQPGHQETQYF.

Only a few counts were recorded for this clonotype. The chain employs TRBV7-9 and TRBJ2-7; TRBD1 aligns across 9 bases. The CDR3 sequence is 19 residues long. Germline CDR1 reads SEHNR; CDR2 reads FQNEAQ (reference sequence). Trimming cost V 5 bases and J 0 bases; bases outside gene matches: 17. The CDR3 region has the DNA TGTGCCAGCAGCCCACAACCGGGACAGGGCCCCGAGAGCTCCTACGAGCAGTACGTC. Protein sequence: CASSPQPGQGPESSYEQYV.

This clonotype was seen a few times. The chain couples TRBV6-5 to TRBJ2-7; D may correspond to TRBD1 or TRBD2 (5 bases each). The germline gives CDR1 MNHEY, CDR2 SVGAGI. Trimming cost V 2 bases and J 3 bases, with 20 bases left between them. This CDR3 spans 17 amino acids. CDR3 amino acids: CASSYEGRGPAGYEQYF. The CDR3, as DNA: TGTGCCAGCAGTTACGAGGGCCGGGGACCGGCGGGCTACGAGCAGTACTTC.

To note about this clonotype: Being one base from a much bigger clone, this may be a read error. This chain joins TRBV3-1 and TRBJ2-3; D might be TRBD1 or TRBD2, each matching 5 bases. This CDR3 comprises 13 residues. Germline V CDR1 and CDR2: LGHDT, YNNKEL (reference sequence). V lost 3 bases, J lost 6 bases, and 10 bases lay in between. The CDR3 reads CASSQGVRDTQYF. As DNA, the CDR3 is TGTGCCAGCAGCCAGGGGGTTCGGGATACGCAGTATTTT.

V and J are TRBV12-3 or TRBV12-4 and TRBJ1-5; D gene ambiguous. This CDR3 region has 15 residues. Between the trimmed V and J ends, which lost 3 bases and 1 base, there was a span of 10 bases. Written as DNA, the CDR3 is TGTGCCAGCAGTTTTCGTGCGGTGAGCAATCAGCCCCAGCATTTT. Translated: CASSFRAVSNQPQHF.

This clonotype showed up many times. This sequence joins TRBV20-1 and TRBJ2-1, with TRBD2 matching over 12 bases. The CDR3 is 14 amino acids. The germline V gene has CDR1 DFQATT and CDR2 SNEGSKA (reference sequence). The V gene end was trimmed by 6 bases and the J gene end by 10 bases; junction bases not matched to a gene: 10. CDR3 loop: CSATLAGGQNEQFF. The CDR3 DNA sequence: TGCAGTGCCACGCTAGCGGGGGGGCAGAACGAGCAGTTCTTC.

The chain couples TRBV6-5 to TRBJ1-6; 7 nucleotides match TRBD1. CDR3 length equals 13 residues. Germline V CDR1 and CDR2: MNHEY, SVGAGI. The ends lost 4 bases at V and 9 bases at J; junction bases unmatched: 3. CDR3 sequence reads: CASSWTGFSPLHF. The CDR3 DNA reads TGTGCCAGCAGTTGGACAGGCTTTTCACCCCTCCACTTT.

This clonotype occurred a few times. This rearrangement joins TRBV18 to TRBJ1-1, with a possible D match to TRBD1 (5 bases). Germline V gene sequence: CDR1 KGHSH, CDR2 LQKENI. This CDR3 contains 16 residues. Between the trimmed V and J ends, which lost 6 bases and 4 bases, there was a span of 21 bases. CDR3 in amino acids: CASSQGDSSLSTEAFF. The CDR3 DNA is TGTGCCAGCTCTCAGGGAGACAGTTCTCTGAGCACTGAAGCTTTCTTT.

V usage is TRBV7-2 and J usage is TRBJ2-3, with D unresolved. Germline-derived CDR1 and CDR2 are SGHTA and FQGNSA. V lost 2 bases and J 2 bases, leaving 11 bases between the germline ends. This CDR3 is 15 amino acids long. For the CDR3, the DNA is TGTGCCAGCAGCTTATCCCGGGTTTACACAGATACGCAGTATTTT. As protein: CASSLSRVYTDTQYF.

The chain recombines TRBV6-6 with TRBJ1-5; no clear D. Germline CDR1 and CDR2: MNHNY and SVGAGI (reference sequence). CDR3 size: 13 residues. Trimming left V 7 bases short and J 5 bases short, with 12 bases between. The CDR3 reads CASTPRTYQPQHF. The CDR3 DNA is TGTGCCAGCACCCCCAGAACTTATCAGCCCCAGCATTTT.

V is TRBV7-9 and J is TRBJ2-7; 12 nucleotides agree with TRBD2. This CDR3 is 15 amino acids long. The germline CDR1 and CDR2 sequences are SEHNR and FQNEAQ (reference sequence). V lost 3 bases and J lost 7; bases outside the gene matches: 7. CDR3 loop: CASSLPSGGAREQYF. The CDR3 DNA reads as TGTGCCAGCAGCTTGCCTAGCGGGGGGGCGAGAGAGCAGTACTTC.

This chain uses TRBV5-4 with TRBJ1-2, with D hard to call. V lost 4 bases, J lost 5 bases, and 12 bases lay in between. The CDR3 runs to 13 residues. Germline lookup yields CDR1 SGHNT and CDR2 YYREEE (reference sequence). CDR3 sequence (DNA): TGTGCCAGCAGCCAAACCTTAGCTTATGGCTACACCTTC. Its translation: CASSQTLAYGYTF.

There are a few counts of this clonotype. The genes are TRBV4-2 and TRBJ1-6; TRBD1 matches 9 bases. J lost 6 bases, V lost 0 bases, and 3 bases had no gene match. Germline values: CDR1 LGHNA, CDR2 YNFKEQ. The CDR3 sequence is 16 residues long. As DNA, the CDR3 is TGTGCCAGCAGCCAAGATCCGGGACAGGGTAATTCACCCCTCCACTTT. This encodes CASSQDPGQGNSPLHF.

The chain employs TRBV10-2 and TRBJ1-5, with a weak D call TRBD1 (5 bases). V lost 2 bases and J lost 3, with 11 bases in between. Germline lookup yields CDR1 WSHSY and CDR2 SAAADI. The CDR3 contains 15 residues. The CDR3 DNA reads TGCGCCAGCAGTGAGGGGGACGGTGACAATCAGCCCCAGCATTTT. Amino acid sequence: CASSEGDGDNQPQHF.

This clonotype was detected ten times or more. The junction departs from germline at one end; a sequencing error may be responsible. This CDR3 reads CASSLPGTEF. The DNA for the CDR3 is TGTGCCAGTAGTCTTCCCGGGACAGAATTT. The chain joins TRBV19 to TRBJ1-1; TRBD1 agrees at 7 bases. This CDR3 is 10 amino acids long. Germline CDR1 reads LNHDA; CDR2 reads SQIVND (reference sequence).